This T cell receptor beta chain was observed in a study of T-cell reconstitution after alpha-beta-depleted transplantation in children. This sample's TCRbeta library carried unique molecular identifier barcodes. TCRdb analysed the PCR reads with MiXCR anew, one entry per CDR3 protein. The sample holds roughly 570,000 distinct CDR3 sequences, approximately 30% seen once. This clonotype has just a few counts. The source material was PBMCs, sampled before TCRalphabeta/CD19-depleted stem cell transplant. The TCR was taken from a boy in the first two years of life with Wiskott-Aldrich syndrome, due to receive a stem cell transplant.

The CDR3 region has the DNA TGCAGTGCTAGACCCAGGAGGGCCGGGAATGAGCAGTTCTTC. Residues: CSARPRRAGNEQFF. The chain links TRBV20-1 to TRBJ2-1; TRBD2 might be the D (6 bases). CDR1 is DFQATT and CDR2 is SNEGSKA in the germline V gene (reference sequence). The CDR3 sequence is 14 residues long. V lost 2 bases to trimming and J lost 7 bases, with 15 bases between them.